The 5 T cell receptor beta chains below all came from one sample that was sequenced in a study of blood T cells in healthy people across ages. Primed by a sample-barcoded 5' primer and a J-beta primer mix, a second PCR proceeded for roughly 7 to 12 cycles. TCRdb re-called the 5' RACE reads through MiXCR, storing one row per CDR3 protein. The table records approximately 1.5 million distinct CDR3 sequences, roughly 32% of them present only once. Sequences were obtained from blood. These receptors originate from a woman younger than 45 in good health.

CDR3 in amino acids: CASSRPLMNTEAFF. The DNA of the CDR3 is TGTGCCAGCAGCCGCCCCTTAATGAACACTGAAGCTTTCTTT. V gene TRBV7-6 combines with J gene TRBJ1-1; D remains ambiguous. Germline assignment: CDR1 SGHVS and CDR2 FNYEAQ. This CDR3 region has 14 residues. Trimming took 5 bases from V and 0 from J, leaving 10 bases between them. Based on the CDR3 plus reference TRBV7-6 and TRBJ1-1, the full variable domain is GAGVSQSPRYKVTKRGQDVALRCDPISGHVSLYWYRQALGQGPEFLTYFNYEAQQDKSGLPNDRFSAERPEGSISTLTIQRTEQRDSAMYRCASSRPLMNTEAFFGQGTRLTVV.

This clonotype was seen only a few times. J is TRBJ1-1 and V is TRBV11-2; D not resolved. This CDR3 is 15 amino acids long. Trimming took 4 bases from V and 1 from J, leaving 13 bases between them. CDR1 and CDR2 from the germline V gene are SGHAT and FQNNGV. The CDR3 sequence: CASSWRTPSNTEAFF. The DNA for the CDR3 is TGTGCCAGCAGCTGGCGGACCCCCTCGAACACTGAAGCTTTCTTT. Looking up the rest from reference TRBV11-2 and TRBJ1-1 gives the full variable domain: EAGVAQSPRYKIIEKRQSVAFWCNPISGHATLYWYQQILGQGPKLLIQFQNNGVVDDSQLPKDRFSAERLKGVDSTLKIQPAKLEDSAVYLCASSWRTPSNTEAFFGQGTRLTVV.

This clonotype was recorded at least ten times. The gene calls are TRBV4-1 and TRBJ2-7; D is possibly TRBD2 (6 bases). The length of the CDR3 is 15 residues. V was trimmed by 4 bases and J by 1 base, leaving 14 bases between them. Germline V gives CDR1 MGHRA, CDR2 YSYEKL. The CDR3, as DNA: TGCGCCAGCAGCCCTTTGCGGCGGGAATCCTACGAGCAGTACTTC. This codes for CASSPLRRESYEQYF.

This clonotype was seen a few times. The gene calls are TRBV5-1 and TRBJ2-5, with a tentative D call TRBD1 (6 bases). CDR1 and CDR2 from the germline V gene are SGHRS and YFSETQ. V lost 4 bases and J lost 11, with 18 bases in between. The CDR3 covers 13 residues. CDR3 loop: CASSRDTRDPQYF. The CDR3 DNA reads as TGCGCCAGCAGCCGGGACACCCGAGACCCGCAGTACTTC.

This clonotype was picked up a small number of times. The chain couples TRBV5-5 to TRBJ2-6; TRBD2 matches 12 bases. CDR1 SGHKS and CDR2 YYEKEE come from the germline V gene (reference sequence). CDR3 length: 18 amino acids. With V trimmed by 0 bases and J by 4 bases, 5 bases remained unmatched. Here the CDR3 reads CASSLASGGAGGANVLTF. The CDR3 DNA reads TGTGCCAGCAGCTTGGCTAGCGGGGGGGCCGGAGGGGCCAACGTCCTGACTTTC.